A selection of T cell receptor beta chains follows, all from one sample in a study of blood T cell repertoires in COVID-19. The protocol was immunoSEQ multiplex PCR, while the TCRdb copy is restricted to in-frame clones and leaves out a portion. The table lists tens of thousands of clones, just under 90% of them singletons. The sample comprised peripheral blood. These receptors were obtained from a human donor with active COVID-19. The donor label of this sample is uncertain. Both conserved end residues are trimmed from each CDR3.

J gene	V gene	CDR3 protein
TRBJ2-1	TRBV5-1	ASSLDGQGLNEQF
TRBJ1-2	TRBV6-5	ASSYAGQGYGYT
TRBJ1-4	TRBV5-4	ASSLLSGSTNEKLF
TRBJ1-1	TRBV30	AWLLRGPEAF
TRBJ2-7	TRBV7-2	ASSSGQGAHEQY
TRBJ1-4	TRBV2	ASSPRGLNEKLF
TRBJ1-1	TRBV5-1	ASSWAGQSEAF
TRBJ2-3	TRBV27	ASSPRTSGSSFVEQY
TRBJ2-1	TRBV5-4	ASSSQGNEQF
TRBJ2-3	TRBV27	ASSLLAGGTDTQY
TRBJ2-3	TRBV5-1	ASTTGTTSTDTQY
TRBJ1-6	TRBV27	ASSSDRLYNSPLH
TRBJ1-1	TRBV2	ASRLTGSGNTEAF
TRBJ1-1	TRBV5-5	ASSPIPAGEAEAF
TRBJ2-1	TRBV7-3	ASSLTPRGTYNEQF
TRBJ2-7	TRBV19	ASSIKDRGYEQY
TRBJ2-2	TRBV4-2	ASSLEAGEGGELF
TRBJ2-5	TRBV7-2	ASSLRTSGSLETQY
TRBJ2-1	TRBV10-3	AISELGQGAAAGLDNEQF
TRBJ2-3	TRBV7-2	ASCEQVGDTQY
TRBJ2-3	TRBV6-2/TRBV6-3	ASSQSTDTQY
TRBJ1-2	TRBV7-3	ASSLTAGTGGGYT
TRBJ2-1	TRBV6-5	ASSYGPANEQF
TRBJ2-2	TRBV29-1	SVEGTSNTGELF
TRBJ2-7	TRBV13	ASSLRSSYEQY
TRBJ2-3	TRBV27	ASSFRTGTPDTQY
TRBJ2-3	TRBV7-3	ASSPGVSTDTQY
TRBJ2-7	TRBV19	ASSITGGSTYEQY
TRBJ1-2	TRBV21-1	ASSKEYRNYGYT
TRBJ2-1	TRBV27	ASSLSLAGGGEQF
TRBJ2-1	TRBV11-1	ASSERQGWGEQF
TRBJ2-7	TRBV6-5	ASKGRFLSYEQY
TRBJ2-5	TRBV9	ASSVTGTGGKETQY
TRBJ2-1	TRBV13	ASSAVRTGVYSISYNEQF
TRBJ2-5	TRBV6-2/TRBV6-3	ASSYIPYPGGETQY
TRBJ2-2	TRBV4-2	ASSQDGGATNTGELF
TRBJ2-6	TRBV6-6	ASSREAGANVLT
TRBJ2-1	TRBV28	ASSSIRGANYNEQF
TRBJ1-1	TRBV11-2	ASSSARAGAF
TRBJ1-1	TRBV14	ASSLYGNTEAF
TRBJ1-5	TRBV18	ASSPGQGAPYSNQPQH
TRBJ1-5	TRBV19	ASRGTGGQPQH
TRBJ2-3	TRBV4-3	ASSQDMTSGEPDTQY
TRBJ2-3	TRBV11-3	ASSLGDRPKDTQY
TRBJ2-7	TRBV4-2	ASSQGGGRGGPLSSYEQY
TRBJ1-6	TRBV5-6	ASSRGSLSYNSPLH
TRBJ1-2	TRBV4-3	ASSQARDRSYGYT
TRBJ2-7	TRBV7-2	ASSWERGRGYEQY
TRBJ1-1	TRBV11-2	ASSYRLVEGNTEAF
TRBJ2-3	TRBV7-2	ASSPRLAGGPGARTQY
TRBJ1-5	TRBV5-1	ASSLGGSDNQPQH
TRBJ2-1	TRBV19	ATTIDRAYYNEQF
TRBJ1-2	TRBV27	ASRRPGQSYGYT
TRBJ2-7	TRBV27	ASRTGGGYEQY
TRBJ2-1	TRBV3-1/TRBV3-2	ASSQEALAGANEQF